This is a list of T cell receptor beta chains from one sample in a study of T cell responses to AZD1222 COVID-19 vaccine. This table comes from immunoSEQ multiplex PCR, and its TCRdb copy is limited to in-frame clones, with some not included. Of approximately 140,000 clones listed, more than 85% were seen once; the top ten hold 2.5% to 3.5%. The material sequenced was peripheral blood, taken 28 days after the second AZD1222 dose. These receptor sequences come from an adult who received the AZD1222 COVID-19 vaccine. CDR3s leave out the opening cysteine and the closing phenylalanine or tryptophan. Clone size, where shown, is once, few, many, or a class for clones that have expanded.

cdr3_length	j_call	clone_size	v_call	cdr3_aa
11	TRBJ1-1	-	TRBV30	AWSEGGNTEAF
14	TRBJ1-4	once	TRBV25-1	ASGRGRGDGSEKLF
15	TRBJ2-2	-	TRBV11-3	ASSLELAGEFSGELF
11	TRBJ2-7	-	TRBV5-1	ASSSPGLYEQY
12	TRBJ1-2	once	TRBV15	ATSRDSTGSGYT
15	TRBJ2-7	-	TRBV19	ASSMTLDYTPPYEQY
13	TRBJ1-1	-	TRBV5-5	ASSLNRGLNTEAF
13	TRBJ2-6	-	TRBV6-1	ASSELAGGANVLT
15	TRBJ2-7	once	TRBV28	ASSFSLGQGSPYEQY
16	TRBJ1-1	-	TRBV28	ASSPPPGQGGRDTEAF
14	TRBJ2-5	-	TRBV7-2	ASSSGTSVYQETQY
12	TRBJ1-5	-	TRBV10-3	AIRGQGGDQPQH
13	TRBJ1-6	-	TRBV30	AWSPIDSYNSPLH
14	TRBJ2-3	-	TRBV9	ASSVLAGGPTDTQY
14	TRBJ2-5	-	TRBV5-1	ASSSGLAGEQETQY
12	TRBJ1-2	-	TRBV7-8	ASSLVVGRDGYT